The rows below give T cell receptor beta chains drawn from one sample of a study of blood T cell repertoires in COVID-19. Generated by immunoSEQ multiplex PCR, the TCRdb table keeps only in-frame clones and is missing some. Of 150,000 to 200,000 clones listed, 78% are singletons. Sequenced input: PBMCs or T cells enriched from blood (not recorded which). All receptors derive from a woman between 45 and 60 years old who had recovered from COVID-19. CDR3s include the opening cysteine and the closing phenylalanine or tryptophan. D genes are given only for firm matches. The size entry is marked missing in some rows and otherwise reads once, few, many or a size class.

TRBJ2-2 once TRBV19 TRBD2 TGTGCCAGTAGTAACGGACTAGCGGGGAACACCGGGGAGCTGTTTTTT CASSNGLAGNTGELFF
TRBJ1-2 - TRBV19 TRBD1 TGTGCCAGTAGTCGAAGCCGGGACAGCCTTACCTATGGCTACACCTTC CASSRSRDSLTYGYTF
TRBJ1-1 - TRBV21-1 - TGTGCCAGCAGACAGGGGACCACTGAAGCTTTCTTT CASRQGTTEAFF
TRBJ2-7 few TRBV7-2 TRBD2 TGTGCCAGCAGCTTTATGGCTAGCGGGGGCTACGAGCAGTACTTC CASSFMASGGYEQYF
TRBJ2-1 - TRBV11-3 TRBD2 TGTGCCAGCAGCTTAGGCCCGTGGCGGGAGGCACTCAATGAGCAGTTCTTC CASSLGPWREALNEQFF
TRBJ1-2 - TRBV5-1 TRBD1 TGCGCCAGCAGCATGCCGGGACAGGGGTTATTTGGCTACACCTTC CASSMPGQGLFGYTF
TRBJ2-1 - TRBV4-2 TRBD2 TGTGCCAGCAGCCAAACAATAGCGGGAGGGCCTGGTGAGCAGTTCTTC CASSQTIAGGPGEQFF
TRBJ2-2 - TRBV18 TRBD1 TGTGCCAGCTCACCTTCGACAGGGGGCGGCACCGGGGAGCTGTTTTTT CASSPSTGGGTGELFF
TRBJ1-2 - TRBV28 TRBD1 TGTGCCAGCAGTGCGACAGGGCGCCTCTATGGCTACACCTTC CASSATGRLYGYTF
TRBJ2-7 - TRBV3-1/TRBV3-2 TRBD2 TGTGCCAGCAGCCAAGAACTAGCGGGAGCCGAGCAGTACTTC CASSQELAGAEQYF
TRBJ2-7 - TRBV27 TRBD2 TGTGCCAGCAGAACCCTTTTAGCGGGAGTGGACGAGCAGTACTTC CASRTLLAGVDEQYF
TRBJ2-7 - TRBV5-3 TRBD2 TGTGCCAGCTTCAGATGTGGCGGGAGAACTTACGAGCAGTACTTC CASFRCGGRTYEQYF
TRBJ1-6 - TRBV18 - TGTGCCAGCTCACCACCTAACCAGGGAAATAATTCACCCCTCCACTTT CASSPPNQGNNSPLHF
TRBJ1-1 - TRBV9 - TGTGCCAGTTCCCGAACAGGGAACACTGAAGCTTTCTTT CASSRTGNTEAFF
TRBJ2-2 - TRBV7-9 - TGTGCCAGCAGCTTTCGGCCAGGGGTAACCGGGGAGCTGTTTTTT CASSFRPGVTGELFF
TRBJ1-6 - TRBV7-9 TRBD1 TGTGCCAGCAGCCTACAGGGGAATAATTCACCCCTCCACTTT CASSLQGNNSPLHF
TRBJ2-1 - TRBV6-2/TRBV6-3 - TGTGCCAGCAGTAAAGCTGGGGCGGGGACCTACAATGAGCAGTTCTTC CASSKAGAGTYNEQFF
TRBJ1-2 - TRBV5-1 TRBD1 TGCGCCAGCAGCATAGGACAGGGGTCTGGCTACACCTTC CASSIGQGSGYTF
TRBJ1-2 once TRBV2 TRBD1 TGTGCCAGCAGTCGAGGACAGGATAGAGGTGGCTACACCTTC CASSRGQDRGGYTF
TRBJ2-1 - TRBV2 TRBD2 TGTGCCACGCTAATGACTAGCGGGAGTCTCGGTGAGCAGTTCTTC CATLMTSGSLGEQFF
TRBJ2-3 - TRBV19 - TGTGCCAGTAGTATAGTCGTCCTAGCAGGAGATACGCAGTATTTT CASSIVVLAGDTQYF
TRBJ2-7 once TRBV12-3/TRBV12-4 - TGTGCCAGCAGTCGTTCCCCGGGCTACGAGCAGTACTTC CASSRSPGYEQYF
TRBJ1-2 - TRBV28 - TGTGCCAGCAGTTCCCCCCTCAGGGGCGGCGGGGGAACCTATGGCTACACCTTC CASSSPLRGGGGTYGYTF
TRBJ1-1 - TRBV5-1 TRBD1 TGCGCCAGCAGCCCGGACAGGGACATGTGGAACACTGAAGCTTTCTTT CASSPDRDMWNTEAFF
TRBJ2-3 - TRBV6-5 - TGTGCCAGCAGTCCGCGGCGCCCGCCAGATACGCAGTATTTT CASSPRRPPDTQYF
TRBJ2-6 - TRBV27 TRBD1 TGTGCCAGCAGTTTCGGAACAGGGGGGAATTCTGGGGCCAACGTCCTGACTTTC CASSFGTGGNSGANVLTF
TRBJ1-1 - TRBV28 - TGTGCCAGCAACACTCCGAAGGGGGAAGCTTTCTTT CASNTPKGEAFF
TRBJ2-1 few TRBV4-2 TRBD2 TGTGCCAGCAGCCCTTCGACTAGCGGGATGGATGAGCAGTTCTTC CASSPSTSGMDEQFF
TRBJ1-1 - TRBV7-6 - TGTGCCAGCAGCGAATTCCAGAATCTGAACACTGAAGCTTTCTTT CASSEFQNLNTEAFF
TRBJ2-1 - TRBV3-1/TRBV3-2 - TGTGCCAGCAGCGCTCCCGCTCGTCGTATAAGTACTGACTCCTACAATGAGCAGTTCTTC CASSAPARRISTDSYNEQFF
TRBJ1-2 few TRBV29-1 TRBD1 TGCAGTACAGGGGGCACTAACTATGGCTACACCTTC CSTGGTNYGYTF
TRBJ1-1 - TRBV6-2/TRBV6-3 - TGTGCCAGCAGCCTCAGGGGATGGGCTTTCTTT CASSLRGWAFF
TRBJ2-2 - TRBV30 TRBD2 TGTGCCGCCAATCCTAGCGGGAGCGTGGTCGGGGAGCTGTTTTTT CAANPSGSVVGELFF
TRBJ1-1 - TRBV12-3/TRBV12-4 - TGTGCCAGCAGTTGGCTGACTGAAGCTTTCTTT CASSWLTEAFF
TRBJ2-7 - TRBV28 TRBD2 TGTGCCAGCAGTTTGTGGGGCGGGAGCTACTCCTACGAGCAGTACTTC CASSLWGGSYSYEQYF
TRBJ2-3 - TRBV28 TRBD1 TGTGCCAGCAGTACGGGACAGGGGACAGATACGCAGTATTTT CASSTGQGTDTQYF
TRBJ2-5 - TRBV11-1 - TGTGCCAGCAGCTTAGGCAGGCAAGAGACCCAGTACTTC CASSLGRQETQYF
TRBJ2-3 - TRBV6-4 TRBD2 TGTGCCAGCAGCTCTAGCGGGAGGGCGGATACGCAGTATTTT CASSSSGRADTQYF
TRBJ2-5 - TRBV9 - TGTGCCAGCAGCGTAAATGGCGGGGAGACCCAGTACTTC CASSVNGGETQYF
TRBJ2-4 - TRBV7-8 - TGTGCCAGCAGCCCCTCCAAAAACATTCAGTACTTC CASSPSKNIQYF
TRBJ1-5 few TRBV19 TRBD1 TGTGCCAGTAGTATAGCAGCCCCCGGACAGGGGTTTTATCAGCCCCAGCATTTT CASSIAAPGQGFYQPQHF
TRBJ2-3 - TRBV15 - TGTGCCACCCGTGAGGGAAAAACGCAGTATTTT CATREGKTQYF
TRBJ1-2 - TRBV10-3 TRBD1 TGTGCCACTCGGACAGGGACCCTACTCCTGAGGGATGGCTACACCTTC CATRTGTLLLRDGYTF
TRBJ2-3 - TRBV29-1 - TGCAGCTCCTCTCAGGGATTAGACACAGATACGCAGTATTTT CSSSQGLDTDTQYF
TRBJ2-3 many TRBV27 TRBD2 TGTGCCAGCAGTCTATTTAGCGGGAGTCGGGCAGATACGCAGTATTTT CASSLFSGSRADTQYF
TRBJ2-1 - TRBV5-1 - TGCGCCAGCAGCCTGACTAGGCCCTCCTACAATGAGCAGTTCTTC CASSLTRPSYNEQFF
TRBJ2-7 - TRBV5-4 - TGTGCCAGCAGCACCCCCGGACAGTCCTACGAGCAGTACTTC CASSTPGQSYEQYF
TRBJ2-3 - TRBV7-9 - TGTGCCAGCAGCTCGTTCCCGATGGGGCGTCTGGCAGATACGCAGTATTTT CASSSFPMGRLADTQYF
TRBJ2-5 - TRBV3-1/TRBV3-2 - TGTGCCAGCAGCCGAGTGGGCGGAGGGACCCAGTACTTC CASSRVGGGTQYF
TRBJ1-2 - TRBV6-5 TRBD1 TGTGCCAGCAGTACGCCAGGGGGAGCGGACTATGGCTACACCTTC CASSTPGGADYGYTF
TRBJ2-5 - TRBV11-2 - TGTGCCAGCAGCTTACCCGGGTCGGAGACCCAGTACTTC CASSLPGSETQYF
TRBJ1-1 once TRBV6-5 - TGTGCCAGCACCCCTGGCGGCCAGAACACTGAAGCTTTCTTT CASTPGGQNTEAFF
TRBJ2-7 few TRBV2 TRBD2 TGTGCCAGCAGTGACAGCCGCACCGGGACTAGCGGGAGGATAGGCACCTACGAGCAGTACTTC CASSDSRTGTSGRIGTYEQYF
TRBJ2-3 - TRBV7-2 TRBD1 TGTGCCAGCAGCTTGACAGGGAGCACAGATACGCAGTATTTT CASSLTGSTDTQYF
TRBJ1-2 - TRBV6-4 - TGTGCCAGCAGTGAAGGCGGTAGCTCTGGTGGCTACACCTTC CASSEGGSSGGYTF
TRBJ1-2 - TRBV11-2 - TGTGCCAGCAGCTTAGCGGGGGTGGCCTATGGCTACACCTTC CASSLAGVAYGYTF
TRBJ1-5 - TRBV2 TRBD1 TGTGCCAGCAATTCACAGGGGGTAATCGCTCAGCCCCAGCATTTT CASNSQGVIAQPQHF
TRBJ2-3 - TRBV5-1 TRBD2 TGCGCCAGCAGCTTGAACCTAGCGGGAGACACAGATACGCAGTATTTT CASSLNLAGDTDTQYF
TRBJ2-1 many TRBV19 - TGTGCCAGTATAGGGGTCCGGAGAGAGCAGTTCTTC CASIGVRREQFF